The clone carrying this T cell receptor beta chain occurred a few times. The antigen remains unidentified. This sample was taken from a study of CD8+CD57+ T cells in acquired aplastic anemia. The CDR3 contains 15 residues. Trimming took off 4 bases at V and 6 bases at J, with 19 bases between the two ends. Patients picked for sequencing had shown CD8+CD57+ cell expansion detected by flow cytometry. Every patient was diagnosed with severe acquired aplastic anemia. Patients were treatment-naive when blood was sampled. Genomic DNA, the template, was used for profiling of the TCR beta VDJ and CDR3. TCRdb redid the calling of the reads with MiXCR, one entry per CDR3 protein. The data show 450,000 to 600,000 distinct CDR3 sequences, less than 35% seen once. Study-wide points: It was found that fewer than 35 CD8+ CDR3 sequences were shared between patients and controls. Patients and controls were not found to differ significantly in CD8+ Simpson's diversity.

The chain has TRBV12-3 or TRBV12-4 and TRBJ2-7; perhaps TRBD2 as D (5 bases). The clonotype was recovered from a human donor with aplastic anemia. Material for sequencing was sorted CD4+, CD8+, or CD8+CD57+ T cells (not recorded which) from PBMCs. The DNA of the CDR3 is TGTGCCAGCAGTTACGAGCGGTCCCCTGGGGTCGAGCAGTACTTC. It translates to CASSYERSPGVEQYF.